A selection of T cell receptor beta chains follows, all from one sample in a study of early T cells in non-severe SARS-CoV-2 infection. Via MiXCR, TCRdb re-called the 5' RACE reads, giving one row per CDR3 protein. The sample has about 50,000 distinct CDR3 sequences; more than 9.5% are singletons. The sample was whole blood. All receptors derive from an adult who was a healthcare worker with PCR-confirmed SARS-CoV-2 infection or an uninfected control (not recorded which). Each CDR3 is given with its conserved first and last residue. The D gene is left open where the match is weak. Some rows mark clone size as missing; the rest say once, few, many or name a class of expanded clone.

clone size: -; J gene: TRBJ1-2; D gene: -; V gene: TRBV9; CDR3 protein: CASSEGNGYTF; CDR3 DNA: TGTGCCAGCAGCGAGGGAAATGGCTACACCTTC
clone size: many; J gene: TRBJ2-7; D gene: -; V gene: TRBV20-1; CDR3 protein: CSVRGMTYEQYF; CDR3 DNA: TGCAGTGTCCGGGGTATGACCTACGAGCAGTACTTC
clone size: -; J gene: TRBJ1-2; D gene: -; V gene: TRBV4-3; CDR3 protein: CASSQGHKGGYGYTF; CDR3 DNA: TGCGCCAGCAGCCAAGGTCACAAGGGGGGCTATGGCTACACCTTC
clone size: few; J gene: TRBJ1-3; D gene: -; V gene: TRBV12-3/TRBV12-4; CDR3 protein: CASSSGGGGTGASGNTIYF; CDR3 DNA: TGTGCCAGCAGTTCCGGGGGGGGAGGAACAGGAGCGTCTGGAAACACCATATATTTT
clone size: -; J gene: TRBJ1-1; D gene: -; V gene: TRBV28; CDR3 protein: CASSFNPRRKTEAFF; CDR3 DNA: TGTGCCAGCAGTTTCAATCCAAGGAGAAAGACTGAAGCTTTCTTT
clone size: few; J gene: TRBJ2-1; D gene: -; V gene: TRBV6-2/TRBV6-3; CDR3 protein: CASTQQNGDNEQFF; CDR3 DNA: TGTGCCAGCACCCAGCAAAACGGCGACAATGAGCAGTTCTTC
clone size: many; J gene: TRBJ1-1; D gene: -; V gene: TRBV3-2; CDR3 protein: CASRPCSNTEAFF; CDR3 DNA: TGTGCCAGCAGACCCTGTTCGAACACTGAAGCTTTCTTT
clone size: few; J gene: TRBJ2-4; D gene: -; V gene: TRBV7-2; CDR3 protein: CASSLGGTKNIQYF; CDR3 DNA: TGTGCCAGCAGCTTAGGGGGAACCAAAAACATTCAGTACTTC
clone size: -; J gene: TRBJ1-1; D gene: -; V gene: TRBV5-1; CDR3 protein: CASSTASNTEAFF; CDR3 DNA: TGCGCCAGCAGCACCGCGTCTAACACTGAAGCTTTCTTT
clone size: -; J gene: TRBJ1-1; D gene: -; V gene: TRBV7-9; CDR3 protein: CASSSSQTNTEAFF; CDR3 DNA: TGTGCCAGCAGCTCCTCCCAGACGAACACTGAAGCTTTCTTT
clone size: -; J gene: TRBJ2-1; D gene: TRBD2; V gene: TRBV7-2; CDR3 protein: CASSRRTSGGMDEQFF; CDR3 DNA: TGTGCCAGCAGCCGCCGGACTAGCGGGGGAATGGATGAGCAGTTCTTC
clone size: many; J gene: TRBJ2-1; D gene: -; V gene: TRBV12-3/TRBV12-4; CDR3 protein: CASSPGISSYNEQFF; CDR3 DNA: TGTGCCAGCAGCCCAGGTATAAGCTCCTACAATGAGCAGTTCTTC
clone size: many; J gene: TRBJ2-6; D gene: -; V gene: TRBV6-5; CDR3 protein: CASSYVRGSGANVLTF; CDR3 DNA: TGTGCCAGCAGTTACGTCCGGGGGTCTGGGGCCAACGTCCTGACTTTC
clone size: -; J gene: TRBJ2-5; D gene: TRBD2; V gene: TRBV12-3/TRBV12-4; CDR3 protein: CASSLRLAGGRSEETQYF; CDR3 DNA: TGTGCCAGCAGTTTACGACTAGCGGGGGGGCGTAGTGAAGAGACCCAGTACTTC
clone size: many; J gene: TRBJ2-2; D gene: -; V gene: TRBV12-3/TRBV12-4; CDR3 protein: CASSLPRGTGELFF; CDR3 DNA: TGTGCCAGCAGTTTGCCCAGGGGAACCGGGGAGCTGTTTTTT